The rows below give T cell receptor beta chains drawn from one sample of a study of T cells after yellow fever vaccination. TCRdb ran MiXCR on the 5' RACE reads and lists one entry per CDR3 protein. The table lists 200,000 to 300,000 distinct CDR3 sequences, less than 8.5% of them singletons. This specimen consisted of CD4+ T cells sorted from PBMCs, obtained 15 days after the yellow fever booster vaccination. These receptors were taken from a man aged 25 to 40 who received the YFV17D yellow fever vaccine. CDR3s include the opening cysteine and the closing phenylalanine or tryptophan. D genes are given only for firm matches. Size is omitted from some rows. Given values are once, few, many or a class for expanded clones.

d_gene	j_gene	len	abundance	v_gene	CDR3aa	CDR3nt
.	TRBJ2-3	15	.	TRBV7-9	CASSLWGAGADTQYF	TGTGCCAGCAGCTTATGGGGGGCCGGGGCAGATACGCAGTATTTT
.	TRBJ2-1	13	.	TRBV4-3	CASSPDQYNEQFF	TGCGCCAGCAGCCCCGACCAGTACAATGAGCAGTTCTTC
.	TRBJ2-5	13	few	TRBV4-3	CASSHGSKETQYF	TGCGCCAGCAGCCACGGCAGCAAAGAGACCCAGTACTTC
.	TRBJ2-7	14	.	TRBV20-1	CSASEIPLLGEQYF	TGCAGTGCTAGCGAAATTCCCTTGCTGGGCGAGCAGTACTTC
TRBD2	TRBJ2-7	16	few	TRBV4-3	CASSQGGKGGIYEQYF	TGCGCCAGCAGCCAAGGGGGGAAGGGAGGGATTTACGAGCAGTACTTC
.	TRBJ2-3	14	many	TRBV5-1	CASAYRDITDTQYF	TGCGCCAGCGCGTACCGGGACATCACAGATACGCAGTATTTT
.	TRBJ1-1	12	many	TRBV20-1	CSALRGGTEAFF	TGCAGTGCCCTTCGGGGGGGAACTGAAGCTTTCTTT
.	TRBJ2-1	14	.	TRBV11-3	CASSLDSGRSEQFF	TGTGCCAGCAGCTTAGATAGTGGGCGAAGTGAGCAGTTCTTC
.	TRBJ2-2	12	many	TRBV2	CASTGNTGELFF	TGTGCCAGCACGGGGAACACCGGGGAGCTGTTTTTT
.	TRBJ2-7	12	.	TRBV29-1	CSVGGNTYEQYF	TGCAGCGTTGGAGGGAATACCTACGAGCAGTACTTC
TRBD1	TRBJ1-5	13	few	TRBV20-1	CSGAAGGSQPQHF	TGCAGTGGGGCCGCAGGGGGAAGTCAGCCCCAGCATTTT
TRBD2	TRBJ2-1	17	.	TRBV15	CATSSPRREGLRIEQFF	TGTGCCACCAGCAGCCCGAGGCGGGAGGGCCTCAGAATTGAGCAGTTCTTC
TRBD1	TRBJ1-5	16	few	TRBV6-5	CASSTTGGRRNQPQHF	TGTGCCAGCAGCACCACAGGGGGAAGACGGAATCAGCCCCAGCATTTT
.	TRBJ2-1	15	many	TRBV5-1	CASIHYGGLGNEQFF	TGCGCCAGCATCCACTATGGGGGGCTTGGCAATGAGCAGTTCTTC
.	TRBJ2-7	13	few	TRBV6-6	CASIPGRGYEQYF	TGTGCCAGCATTCCCGGGCGGGGATACGAGCAGTACTTC
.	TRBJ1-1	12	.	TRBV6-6	CASTLQNTEAFF	TGTGCCAGCACCCTACAGAACACTGAAGCTTTCTTT
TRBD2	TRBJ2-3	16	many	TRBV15	CATSRDAGTTKDTQYF	TGTGCCACCAGCAGGGATGCCGGGACTACCAAGGATACGCAGTATTTT
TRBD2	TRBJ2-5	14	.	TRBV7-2	CASSLSGGGGTQYF	TGTGCCAGCAGCTTAAGCGGCGGGGGGGGGACCCAGTACTTC
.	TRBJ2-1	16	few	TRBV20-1	CSARDGGAPSYNEQFF	TGCAGTGCTAGAGATGGGGGGGCCCCCTCCTACAATGAGCAGTTCTTC
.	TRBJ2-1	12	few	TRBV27	CASSLSRGEQFF	TGTGCCAGCAGTTTAAGCCGGGGTGAGCAGTTCTTC
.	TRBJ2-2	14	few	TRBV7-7	CASSLGTLSGELFF	TGTGCTAGCAGCTTAGGTACTCTGAGCGGGGAGCTGTTTTTT
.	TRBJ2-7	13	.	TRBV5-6	CASRPGPAREQYF	TGTGCCAGCAGACCTGGACCAGCTAGGGAGCAGTACTTC
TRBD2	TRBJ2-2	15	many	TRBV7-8	CASIEGTSEKKELFF	TGTGCCAGCATCGAAGGGACTAGCGAGAAGAAGGAGCTGTTTTTT
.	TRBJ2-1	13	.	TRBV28	CASSGAGQNEQFF	TGTGCCAGCAGTGGGGCAGGACAGAATGAGCAGTTCTTC
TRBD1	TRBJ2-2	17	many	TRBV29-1	CSVVPIGGSANTGELFF	TGCAGCGTTGTCCCCATAGGGGGCTCCGCGAACACCGGGGAGCTGTTTTTT
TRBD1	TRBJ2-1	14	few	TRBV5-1	CASSLGQGAGEQFF	TGCGCCAGCAGCTTGGGGCAGGGGGCGGGTGAGCAGTTCTTC
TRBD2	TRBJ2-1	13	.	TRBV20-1	CSARLAGGNEQFF	TGCAGTGCTAGACTAGCGGGAGGCAATGAGCAGTTCTTC
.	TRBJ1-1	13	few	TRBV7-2	CASSLFPNTEAFF	TGTGCCAGCAGCTTATTTCCGAACACTGAAGCTTTCTTT
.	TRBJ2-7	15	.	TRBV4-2	CASSQVYPGSYEQYF	TGTGCCAGCAGCCAAGTTTATCCTGGCTCCTACGAGCAGTACTTC
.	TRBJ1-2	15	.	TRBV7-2	CASSSASAGSGGYTF	TGTGCCAGCAGCTCAGCTTCGGCGGGATCAGGCGGCTACACCTTC
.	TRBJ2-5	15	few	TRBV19	CASSLVGQGSETQYF	TGTGCCAGTAGTCTAGTCGGCCAAGGGTCGGAGACCCAGTACTTC
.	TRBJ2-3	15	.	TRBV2	CASSEAVGNTDTQYF	TGTGCCAGCAGTGAAGCGGTGGGAAACACAGATACGCAGTATTTT
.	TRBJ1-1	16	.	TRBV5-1	CASSSLPGERGTEAFF	TGCGCCAGCAGCTCCCTTCCAGGGGAACGAGGAACTGAAGCTTTCTTT
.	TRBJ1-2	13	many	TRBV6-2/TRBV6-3	CASSSHGTYGYTF	TGTGCCAGCAGCTCCCATGGTACCTATGGCTACACCTTC
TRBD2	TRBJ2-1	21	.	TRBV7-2	CASSTVTTRRVAGGSYNEQFF	TGTGCCAGCAGCACAGTTACGACCCGGAGGGTAGCGGGAGGTTCCTACAATGAGCAGTTCTTC
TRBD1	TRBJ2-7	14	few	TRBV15	CATSRDRVSYEQYF	TGTGCCACCAGCCGGGACAGGGTCTCCTACGAGCAGTACTTC